A selection of T cell receptor beta chains follows, all from one sample in a study of post-analysis software for immune sequencing data. In TCRdb, the PCR reads were re-called with MiXCR into one record per CDR3 protein. In the table there are about 500,000 distinct CDR3 sequences, roughly 45% of which are singletons. Sequencing used blood. These receptors all stem from a girl aged 5-17 years with multiple sclerosis. Each CDR3 is given with its conserved first and last residue. The order of the fields is V gene, J gene, CDR3 protein.

v_call: TRBV5-5; j_call: TRBJ2-1; cdr3_aa: CASSLLGPAYNEQFF
v_call: TRBV30; j_call: TRBJ2-4; cdr3_aa: CAWSDWDRLEQYF
v_call: TRBV28; j_call: TRBJ2-4; cdr3_aa: CASSTGQGVFGRNIQYF
v_call: TRBV13; j_call: TRBJ1-4; cdr3_aa: CASRGRGFANEKLFF
v_call: TRBV5-6; j_call: TRBJ2-7; cdr3_aa: CASSLVKGAGVYYEQYF
v_call: TRBV12-3/TRBV12-4; j_call: TRBJ2-3; cdr3_aa: CASSFSGSDSDTQYF
v_call: TRBV29-1; j_call: TRBJ1-2; cdr3_aa: CSVVGQGHDYGYTF
v_call: TRBV5-6; j_call: TRBJ2-7; cdr3_aa: CASSPRAGGSYEQYF
v_call: TRBV9; j_call: TRBJ2-1; cdr3_aa: CASSAPRTGPSYNEQFF
v_call: TRBV29-1; j_call: TRBJ2-1; cdr3_aa: CSVEGTRLNYNEQFF
v_call: TRBV6-2/TRBV6-3; j_call: TRBJ2-7; cdr3_aa: CVSSDRPGTGDYEQYF
v_call: TRBV4-2; j_call: TRBJ1-2; cdr3_aa: CASSQDGGGGGYTF
v_call: TRBV6-4; j_call: TRBJ2-1; cdr3_aa: CASSERASGYNEQFF
v_call: TRBV20-1; j_call: TRBJ1-2; cdr3_aa: CSARGPTGRSDGYTF
v_call: TRBV15; j_call: TRBJ2-1; cdr3_aa: CATSRDRAGGTQFF
v_call: TRBV4-1; j_call: TRBJ2-4; cdr3_aa: CASSQSTPGTGGQQYF
v_call: TRBV20-1; j_call: TRBJ2-5; cdr3_aa: CSAAPGTGGETQYF
v_call: TRBV12-3/TRBV12-4; j_call: TRBJ1-2; cdr3_aa: CASSLGAGQGDYGYTF
v_call: TRBV5-1; j_call: TRBJ2-1; cdr3_aa: CASSLGGGGTTYNEQFF
v_call: TRBV27; j_call: TRBJ2-7; cdr3_aa: CATAWGRAYEQYF
v_call: TRBV7-2; j_call: TRBJ1-6; cdr3_aa: CASSSTRTGTYNSPLHF
v_call: TRBV12-3/TRBV12-4; j_call: TRBJ2-5; cdr3_aa: CASSASGTRETQYF
v_call: TRBV20-1; j_call: TRBJ2-3; cdr3_aa: CSATQDTQYF
v_call: TRBV29-1; j_call: TRBJ2-7; cdr3_aa: CSVYGLNSYEQYF
v_call: TRBV20-1; j_call: TRBJ2-7; cdr3_aa: CGAQGSGRHEQYF
v_call: TRBV5-1; j_call: TRBJ2-5; cdr3_aa: CASSFGTGLVQYF
v_call: TRBV20-1; j_call: TRBJ2-1; cdr3_aa: CRASGAGTSEQFF
v_call: TRBV7-2; j_call: TRBJ2-2; cdr3_aa: CASSLEGLAANTGELFF